This T cell receptor (beta chain) is from a study of blood T cells in healthy people across ages. Study overall: Researchers report that template switching captured about one barcoded beta molecule per two T cells. Study-level points and caveats: TCR beta diversity per million T cells fell roughly linearly with age.

Sample-barcoded 5' priming and a J-beta primer mix drove a second PCR of 7 to 11 cycles. Via MiXCR, TCRdb re-called the 5' RACE reads, giving one row per CDR3 protein. The sample has roughly 700,000 distinct CDR3 sequences; 20% to 25% are singletons. The CDR3 is 14 amino acids. The germline V gene encodes CDR1 SEHNR and CDR2 FQNEAQ (reference sequence). Trimming shortened V by 1 base and J by 9 bases, and 13 bases separated the two germline ends. Turning to this clonotype: Its antigen is not known.

The same specimen was also included in a second study, on T cells of mothers and their children.

The TCR sequence derives from a boy younger than 18 in good health. Sequencing used blood. The gene calls are TRBV7-9 and TRBJ2-1; D unresolved. The CDR3 sequence: CASSLESRSGEQFF. DNA for the CDR3: TGTGCCAGCAGCTTAGAATCCAGGTCGGGTGAGCAGTTCTTC. The full variable domain, with the rest looked up from reference TRBV7-9 and TRBJ2-1, is DTGVSQNPRHKITKRGQNVTFRCDPISEHNRLYWYRQTLGQGPEFLTYFQNEAQLEKSRLLSDRFSAERPKGSFSTLEIQRTEQGDSAMYLCASSLESRSGEQFFGPGTRLTVL.